Shown below are 17 T cell receptor beta chains from a single sample sequenced in a study of TIL therapy for anti-PD-1-resistant metastatic lung cancer. The libraries were made with immunoSEQ v3. Using immunoSEQ multiplex PCR, the repertoire was profiled, and TCRdb retains in-frame clones only, with some absent. The table lists roughly 60,000 clones, around 79% of them singletons. As for time point: pre-treatment sample, taken before nivolumab and TIL therapy. This material consisted of blood, taken at baseline. The receptors come from a person aged 25-80 years with non-small cell lung cancer.

This clone was recorded once. V usage is TRBV5-1 and J usage is TRBJ1-3; possibly TRBD1 for D (5 bases). CDR1 and CDR2 from the germline V gene are SGHRS and YFSETQ. The CDR3 is 17 amino acids. The ends were cut back, 0 bases at V and 0 bases at J, with 13 bases in the middle. In nucleotides, the CDR3 is TGCGCCAGCAGCTTGGCTACGGGACGGATCTCTGGAAACACCATATATTTT. Translated, it gives CASSLATGRISGNTIYF. The full variable domain, in which reference TRBV5-1 and TRBJ1-3 provide the parts outside the CDR3, is KAGVTQTPRYLIKTRGQQVTLSCSPISGHRSVSWYQQTPGQGLQFLFEYFSETQRNKGNFPGRFSGRQFSNSRSEMNVSTLELGDSALYLCASSLATGRISGNTIYFGEGSWLTVV.

This clone was counted only a few times. This sequence joins TRBV5-1 and TRBJ2-1; no firm D call. V shed 0 bases and J shed 8 bases, with 9 bases lying between them. CDR3 length: 13 residues. Germline V CDR1 and CDR2: SGHRS, YFSETQ. In DNA, the CDR3 is TGCGCCAGCAGCTTGGACAGATCCGATGAGCAGTTCTTC. Protein sequence: CASSLDRSDEQFF.

The V gene is TRBV4-2, the J gene TRBJ1-4, with a weak D call TRBD1 (6 bases). The ends were cut back, 4 bases at V and 2 bases at J, with 17 bases in the middle. CDR1 is LGHNA and CDR2 is YNFKEQ in the germline V gene. The CDR3 has 17 amino acids. The CDR3 nucleotides are TGTGCCAGCAGCCCCAGGCTGGGGGGCGGGACTAATGAAAAACTGTTTTTT. It codes for CASSPRLGGGTNEKLFF.

The genes are TRBV6-5 and TRBJ1-1; 7 bases are shared with TRBD1. The CDR3 covers 13 residues. With 6 bases clipped from V and 7 bases from J, the junction kept 8 bases outside the gene matches. CDR1 MNHEY and CDR2 SVGAGI come from the germline V gene. The CDR3 reads CASSRQGRDEAFF. For the CDR3, the DNA is TGTGCCAGCAGCCGACAGGGACGGGATGAAGCTTTCTTT.

The genes are TRBV5-1 and TRBJ2-7; 8 bases match TRBD1. CDR1 SGHRS and CDR2 YFSETQ come from the germline V gene. This CDR3 spans 14 amino acids. V lost 4 bases to trimming and J lost 3 bases; unmatched junction nucleotides: 6. The CDR3, as DNA: TGCGCCAGCAGCATGCCCGGGACAGGCTACGAGCAGTACTTC. Its protein product is CASSMPGTGYEQYF.

The rearrangement uses TRBV29-1 and TRBJ2-3, with unresolved D. The CDR3 sequence is 12 residues long. V lost 3 bases and J 0 bases, leaving 4 bases between the germline ends. Germline CDR1 and CDR2: SQVTM and ANQGSEA. CDR3 sequence (DNA): TGCAGCGTTGACTACAGCACAGATACGCAGTATTTT. Translated: CSVDYSTDTQYF.

DNA of the CDR3: TGTGCCAGCAGTTTGGGTTGGGGGTACGAGCAGTACTTC. Its protein is CASSLGWGYEQYF. This rearrangement joins TRBV28 to TRBJ2-7, with D perhaps matching TRBD1 or TRBD2 (5 bases each). CDR3 length: 13 residues. Per the germline V gene, CDR1 is MDHEN and CDR2 is SYDVKM. The V end was cut by 3 bases, the J end by 4 bases, with 10 bases between.

V and J are TRBV5-1 and TRBJ2-7; a weak D match, TRBD2 (6 bases). Between the trimmed V and J ends, which lost 2 bases and 0 bases, there was a span of 12 bases. Looked up from germline, CDR1 is SGHRS and CDR2 is YFSETQ. There are 15 residues in the CDR3. For the CDR3, the DNA is TGCGCCAGCAGCTTCGGAGGGAGTGCCTCCTACGAGCAGTACTTC. Amino acid sequence: CASSFGGSASYEQYF.

This clone was observed a few times. The chain carries TRBV7-9 and TRBJ2-7, with 11 positions matching TRBD1. Germline trimming cut 5 bases from V and 6 bases from J; bases unmatched to any gene: 3. The CDR3 runs 13 residues. Germline V lookup: CDR1 SEHNR, CDR2 FQNEAQ (reference sequence). CDR3 coding DNA: TGTGCCAGCAGCCTGGGACAGGGGGTCGAGCAGTACTTC. As protein: CASSLGQGVEQYF.

The chain couples TRBV11-3 to TRBJ2-5; D is unclear. V lost 2 bases to trimming and J lost 1 base, with 5 bases between them. CDR1 and CDR2 from the germline V gene are SGHNT and YENEEA. This CDR3 comprises 13 residues. CDR3 nucleotides: TGTGCCAGCAGCTTATTGTCCCAAGAGACCCAGTACTTC. It yields the protein CASSLLSQETQYF.

This chain links TRBV4-3 with TRBJ2-3; 9 bases align to TRBD2. V was clipped by 1 base and J by 3 bases; unmatched bases: 11. The germline gives CDR1 LGHNA, CDR2 YSLEER. CDR3 length equals 18 residues. For the CDR3, the DNA is TGCGCCAGCAGCCAAGGAATTCTAAGCGGGGGGCATACAGATACGCAGTATTTT. Translated, it gives CASSQGILSGGHTDTQYF.

The chain links TRBV28 to TRBJ1-1; 9 bases fit TRBD1. The CDR3 length is 14 residues. CDR1 MDHEN and CDR2 SYDVKM come from the germline V gene. J was trimmed by 4 bases and V by 2 bases; bases with no gene match: 2. As DNA, the CDR3 is TGTGCCAGCAGTTTAGGGACAGGGACCACTGAAGCTTTCTTT. Protein: CASSLGTGTTEAFF. Together with reference TRBV28 and TRBJ1-1, the CDR3 gives the full variable domain: DVKVTQSSRYLVKRTGEKVFLECVQDMDHENMFWYRQDPGLGLRLIYFSYDVKMKEKGDIPEGYSVSREKKERFSLILESASTNQTSMYLCASSLGTGTTEAFFGQGTRLTVV.

This clone was observed once. The chain recombines TRBV14 with TRBJ2-5, with D possibly being TRBD1 (6 bases). The V end was cut by 2 bases, the J end by 2 bases, with 15 bases between. CDR3 length: 16 amino acids. Looked up from germline, CDR1 is SGHDN and CDR2 is FVKESK. The CDR3 DNA follows: TGTGCCAGCAGCCAACCCGACAGGAGAACTCAAGAGACCCAGTACTTC. It is translated as CASSQPDRRTQETQYF.

The rearrangement uses TRBV27 and TRBJ2-7; no firm D call. Between the trimmed V and J ends, which lost 6 bases and 4 bases, there was a span of 13 bases. The CDR3 contains 13 residues. Germline V gene data show CDR1 as MNHEY and CDR2 as SMNVEV (reference sequence). The CDR3 loop is CASSPRRVYEQYF. The CDR3 DNA reads as TGTGCCAGCAGCCCCCGGAGAGTGTACGAGCAGTACTTC.

This chain links TRBV9 with TRBJ1-5, with TRBD1 matching 9 bases. Germline-derived CDR1 and CDR2 are SGDLS and YYNGEE. J gave up 4 bases and V 4 bases, and 9 bases lay outside the gene matches. The CDR3 has 16 residues. DNA of the CDR3: TGTGCCAGCAGCCCGGGACAGGGATCAAGGAATCAGCCCCAGCATTTT. It encodes CASSPGQGSRNQPQHF.

The chain uses TRBV30 and TRBJ2-6; D perhaps matches TRBD1 (5 bases). The CDR3 totals 16 residues. V was pared by 2 bases and J by 0 bases, with 11 bases between. CDR1 is GTSNPN, CDR2 SVGIG, per germline (reference sequence). The CDR3 DNA is TGTGCCTGGAGTTGGACACGCCCCTCTGGGGCCAACGTCCTGACTTTC. Its protein product is CAWSWTRPSGANVLTF.

This rearrangement joins TRBV15 to TRBJ2-2; 11 bases agree with TRBD2. The CDR3 runs 16 residues. Trimming took 4 bases from V and 0 from J; bases not matched to a gene: 1. The germline gives CDR1 LNHNV, CDR2 YYDKDF (reference sequence). Here the CDR3 DNA reads TGTGCCACCAGCAAACTAGCGGGGGCGAACACCGGGGAGCTGTTTTTT. Translated, it gives CATSKLAGANTGELFF.